What follows is one T cell receptor (beta chain) and its context. This record comes from a study of CD8 T cells in Susac syndrome. When the RNA was reverse transcribed, random hexamers were used with an input of roughly 0.5 to 1 ug. Multiplex PCR with immunoSEQ amplified the TCR beta CDR3 across 54 Vbeta and 13 Jbeta. TCRdb reanalysed the immunoSEQ multiplex PCR reads using MiXCR and keeps one entry per CDR3 protein. The repertoire includes roughly 120,000 distinct CDR3 sequences, 94% of them detected once, and around 0.13% sits in the top ten. Trimming removed 2 bases at V and 1 base at J, with 12 bases between. The germline V gene has CDR1 MNHEY and CDR2 SVGEGT. The CDR3 loop spans 16 amino acids.

V and J are TRBV6-2 or TRBV6-3 and TRBJ1-5; unclear D gene. Source material: CD4+ T cells from PBMCs. The sequence was collected from a human donor with multiple sclerosis. Here the CDR3 DNA reads TGTGCCAGCAGTTACAGCGGGGTACAGAGCAATCAGCCCCAGCATTTT. Translation: CASSYSGVQSNQPQHF.